These 26 T cell receptor beta chains were all obtained from the same sample, sequenced in a study of technical replicates of blood from a handful of donors. Clones were read by immunoSEQ multiplex PCR, and TCRdb kept only the in-frame ones, dropping some. This table has 80,000 or so clones, 95% to 98% appearing once. The sequenced sample was T cells isolated from PBMCs. Receptors were obtained from a human donor in good health.

The chain carries TRBV4-2 and TRBJ1-1, with 10 nucleotides matching TRBD1. Germline V lookup: CDR1 LGHNA, CDR2 YNFKEQ. There are 16 residues in the CDR3. Losses at the gene ends were 0 bases for V and 11 bases for J; bases not matched to a gene: 12. The CDR3 region is CASSQDAQWDRGLAFF. The CDR3 nucleotides read TGTGCCAGCAGCCAAGATGCCCAGTGGGACAGGGGCTTGGCTTTCTTT.

The rearrangement links TRBV5-1 to TRBJ2-7; no clear D gene. CDR1 and CDR2 (germline): SGHRS, YFSETQ. V shed 2 bases and J shed 4 bases, with 10 bases lying between them. This CDR3 contains 13 residues. The DNA of the CDR3 is TGCGCCAGCAGCTTTGACAATTCATACGAGCAGTACTTC. Its protein is CASSFDNSYEQYF.

The chain is built from TRBV4-1 and TRBJ2-3; 13 nucleotides align to TRBD2. Per the germline V gene, CDR1 is MGHRA and CDR2 is YSYEKL. J lost 7 bases, V lost 3 bases, and 7 bases had no gene match. The CDR3 is 16 amino acids. The CDR3 nucleotides are TGCGCCAGCAGCCAGCCAACTAGCGGGAGGGCAAATACGCAGTATTTT. Amino acid sequence: CASSQPTSGRANTQYF.

This clone appeared a single time. This chain uses TRBV7-9 with TRBJ2-2, with 7 nucleotides matching TRBD1. V dropped 4 bases and J dropped 6; count of bases not matched to a gene: 5. CDR1 SEHNR and CDR2 FQNEAQ come from the germline V gene (reference sequence). This CDR3 spans 14 amino acids. CDR3 sequence: CASSSRQGSGELFF. For the CDR3, the DNA is TGTGCCAGCAGCTCCCGACAGGGTTCCGGGGAGCTGTTTTTT. Looking up the rest from reference TRBV7-9 and TRBJ2-2 gives the full variable domain: DTGVSQNPRHKITKRGQNVTFRCDPISEHNRLYWYRQTLGQGPEFLTYFQNEAQLEKSRLLSDRFSAERPKGSFSTLEIQRTEQGDSAMYLCASSSRQGSGELFFGEGSRLTVL.

The chain links TRBV9 to TRBJ2-2, with a tentative D call TRBD2 (7 bases). Trimming left V 1 base short and J 6 bases short, with 19 bases between. There are 17 residues in the CDR3. CDR1 and CDR2 (germline): SGDLS, YYNGEE. CDR3 region: CASSVRGAAGLPGELFF. In DNA, the CDR3 is TGTGCCAGCAGCGTACGGGGGGCAGCGGGATTACCCGGGGAGCTGTTTTTT. The variable domain in full, completed from reference TRBV9 and TRBJ2-2, reads DSGVTQTPKHLITATGQRVTLRCSPRSGDLSVYWYQQSLDQGLQFLIQYYNGEERAKGNILERFSAQQFPDLHSELNLSSLELGDSALYFCASSVRGAAGLPGELFFGEGSRLTVL.

The chain has TRBV7-6 and TRBJ2-1; 9 bases are a match to TRBD2. The CDR3 runs to 15 residues. V gave up 2 bases and J gave up 7 bases; unmatched junction bases: 6. The germline V gene encodes CDR1 SGHVS and CDR2 FNYEAQ. CDR3 coding DNA: TGTGCCAGCAGCTTAAGTAGCGGGGGTTTTAATGAGCAGTTCTTC. This sequence encodes CASSLSSGGFNEQFF. Looking up the rest from reference TRBV7-6 and TRBJ2-1 gives the full variable domain: GAGVSQSPRYKVTKRGQDVALRCDPISGHVSLYWYRQALGQGPEFLTYFNYEAQQDKSGLPNDRFSAERPEGSISTLTIQRTEQRDSAMYRCASSLSSGGFNEQFFGPGTRLTVL.

The chain employs TRBV19 and TRBJ1-6; maybe TRBD1 (6 bases). Trimming took 6 bases from V and 3 from J, leaving 9 bases between them. The CDR3 sequence is 14 residues long. CDR1 and CDR2 from the germline V gene are LNHDA and SQIVND (reference sequence). The CDR3 loop is CASRWTDYNSPLHF. The CDR3 coding sequence is TGTGCCAGTAGGTGGACAGACTATAATTCACCCCTCCACTTT.

The chain couples TRBV6-6 to TRBJ2-3; tentatively, D is TRBD2 (6 bases). Germline CDR1 MNHNY, CDR2 SVGAGI (reference sequence). Trimming stripped 0 bases from V and 4 bases from J, with 14 bases between. The CDR3 runs 16 residues. CDR3 in amino acids: CASSYSAREFSDTQYF. DNA of the CDR3: TGTGCCAGCAGTTACTCGGCCCGGGAGTTCTCAGATACGCAGTATTTT.

V is TRBV27 and J is TRBJ2-1; no clear D. V was shortened by 2 bases and J by 0 bases, with 8 bases between the two germline ends. Germline V gives CDR1 MNHEY, CDR2 SMNVEV (reference sequence). CDR3 length: 15 residues. For the CDR3, the DNA is TGTGCCAGCAGTTTAGACTTCCCCTCCTACAATGAGCAGTTCTTC. It translates to CASSLDFPSYNEQFF.

This chain links TRBV28 with TRBJ2-7; 14 nucleotides agree with TRBD2. In germline, CDR1 is MDHEN, CDR2 SYDVKM. The CDR3 has 17 amino acids. J was trimmed by 4 bases and V by 6 bases; bases with no gene match: 11. The CDR3 loop is CASSRTSGRPFPYEQYF. The CDR3 DNA follows: TGTGCCAGCAGCCGGACTAGCGGGAGGCCCTTCCCTTACGAGCAGTACTTC.

The J gene is TRBJ2-3, the V gene TRBV11-2, with 8 bases lining up with TRBD2. CDR3 size: 15 residues. Trimming took 7 bases from V and 8 from J; bases not matched to a gene: 14. Germline CDR1 SGHAT, CDR2 FQNNGV. This CDR3 is CASNTIGGGTTTQYF. The CDR3 DNA is TGTGCCAGCAACACTATCGGGGGGGGAACGACTACGCAGTATTTT.

The rearrangement links TRBV11-2 to TRBJ1-1; 7 bases map to TRBD1. Trimming removed 4 bases from V and 7 bases from J; junction bases left unmatched: 12. Germline lookup yields CDR1 SGHAT and CDR2 FQNNGV. The CDR3 is made up of 15 amino acids. The CDR3 region has the DNA TGTGCCAGCAGCTCCAACAGGGGCCGAGTGAGTGAAGCTTTCTTT. It yields the protein CASSSNRGRVSEAFF.

The gene calls are TRBV5-6 and TRBJ1-1, with 8 bases that match TRBD1. The CDR3 spans 14 residues. Germline V lookup: CDR1 SGHDT, CDR2 YYEEEE. Germline trimming cut 3 bases from V and 6 bases from J; bases unmatched to any gene: 7. This chain's CDR3 is CASSYNRGGAEAFF. In DNA, the CDR3 is TGTGCCAGCAGCTATAACAGGGGGGGGGCTGAAGCTTTCTTT.

The chain combines TRBV6-1 with TRBJ1-6; no clear D gene. Trimming stripped 3 bases from V and 9 bases from J, with 18 bases between. This CDR3 comprises 16 residues. The V gene's germline CDR1 is MNHNS and CDR2 SASEGT. DNA of the CDR3: TGTGCCAGCAGTGACAGACTGAGGATGCTTGGTTCACCCCTCCACTTT. Amino acid sequence: CASSDRLRMLGSPLHF.

Only one count was recorded for this clone. The CDR3 protein is CASSQLGYETQYF. The CDR3 DNA reads TGTGCCAGCAGTCAGCTAGGTTACGAGACCCAGTACTTC. V gene TRBV27 combines with J gene TRBJ2-5; D gene ambiguous. With 5 bases removed from V and 5 bases from J, the gap between germline ends came to 12 bases. The germline gives CDR1 MNHEY, CDR2 SMNVEV (reference sequence). The CDR3 runs 13 residues.

The V and J genes are TRBV11-1 and TRBJ2-7; 12 bases line up with TRBD2. The CDR3 runs 16 residues. The germline V gene encodes CDR1 SGHAT and CDR2 FQDESV (reference sequence). Trimming removed 5 bases from V and 0 bases from J; junction bases left unmatched: 5. The chain's CDR3 is CASSITSGGHSYEQYF. The CDR3 coding sequence is TGTGCCAGCAGCATAACTAGCGGGGGGCACTCCTACGAGCAGTACTTC.

The V and J genes are TRBV6-5 and TRBJ2-7, with 7 nucleotides matching TRBD1. Germline V gene lookup returns CDR1 MNHEY and CDR2 SVGAGI. The CDR3 sequence is 14 residues long. The junction had 11 bases not matched to a gene; V was cut back by 10 bases and J by 2 bases. The CDR3 reads CAIRGQSFPYEQYF. In DNA, the CDR3 is TGTGCCATCCGGGGACAGTCCTTCCCCTACGAGCAGTACTTC.

The chain links TRBV5-1 to TRBJ2-7, with TRBD2 as a possible D gene (5 bases). V was pared by 0 bases and J by 6 bases, with 7 bases between. The germline gives CDR1 SGHRS, CDR2 YFSETQ. CDR3 length: 12 amino acids. CDR3 coding DNA: TGCGCCAGCAGCTTGGGAGGGTTCGAGCAGTACTTC. As protein: CASSLGGFEQYF.

The chain employs TRBV5-1 and TRBJ2-1; weak D call: TRBD1 (5 bases). Trimming shortened V by 3 bases and J by 2 bases, and 12 bases separated the two germline ends. Germline CDR1 SGHRS, CDR2 YFSETQ. The CDR3 loop spans 15 amino acids. The CDR3 sequence: CASSSMSGTYNEQFF. The DNA of the CDR3 is TGCGCCAGCAGCTCCATGTCAGGGACCTACAATGAGCAGTTCTTC. Together with reference TRBV5-1 and TRBJ2-1, the CDR3 gives the full variable domain: KAGVTQTPRYLIKTRGQQVTLSCSPISGHRSVSWYQQTPGQGLQFLFEYFSETQRNKGNFPGRFSGRQFSNSRSEMNVSTLELGDSALYLCASSSMSGTYNEQFFGPGTRLTVL.

The V and J genes are TRBV28 and TRBJ1-1; possible D gene TRBD1, 5 bases. CDR3 size: 14 residues. V shed 5 bases and J shed 7 bases, with 17 bases lying between them. Germline loops: CDR1 MDHEN, CDR2 SYDVKM. CDR3 in DNA: TGTGCCAGCAGTACCGCGACAGAGAATTATGAAGCTTTCTTT. It codes for CASSTATENYEAFF.

A single count supports this clone. The chain links TRBV5-1 to TRBJ2-7; D perhaps matches TRBD1 (6 bases). The V end lost 4 bases, the J end lost 7 bases, and 21 bases lay between the germline ends. Germline CDR1 reads SGHRS; CDR2 reads YFSETQ. This CDR3 spans 15 amino acids. CDR3: CASSQRPSQGREQYF. CDR3 bases: TGCGCCAGCAGCCAGCGTCCGTCTCAGGGGCGGGAGCAGTACTTC. The entire variable domain, with the rest obtained from reference TRBV5-1 and TRBJ2-7, is as follows: KAGVTQTPRYLIKTRGQQVTLSCSPISGHRSVSWYQQTPGQGLQFLFEYFSETQRNKGNFPGRFSGRQFSNSRSEMNVSTLELGDSALYLCASSQRPSQGREQYFGPGTRLTVT.

This chain links TRBV7-6 with TRBJ1-2, with D possibly being TRBD1 (5 bases). V lost 4 bases and J lost 2, with 17 bases in between. This CDR3 region has 16 residues. Germline V lookup: CDR1 SGHVS, CDR2 FNYEAQ. CDR3 residues: CASSYSPNPGNYGYTF. CDR3 bases: TGTGCCAGCAGCTATTCTCCAAACCCAGGGAACTATGGCTACACCTTC.

This chain links TRBV11-3 with TRBJ1-4, with D possibly matching TRBD1 (5 bases). Trimming shortened V by 6 bases and J by 0 bases, and 17 bases separated the two germline ends. The CDR3 has 17 amino acids. Germline V gene sequence: CDR1 SGHNT, CDR2 YENEEA. This CDR3 reads CASSPWTIRTTNEKLFF. CDR3 in DNA: TGTGCCAGCAGTCCCTGGACAATCCGAACAACTAATGAAAAACTGTTTTTT.

The chain is built from TRBV28 and TRBJ2-5, with 7 bases matching TRBD1. The V gene's germline CDR1 is MDHEN and CDR2 SYDVKM. The CDR3 is 12 amino acids. The V segment lost 6 bases and the J segment 10 bases; nucleotides outside the gene matches: 8. CDR3 residues: CASSNDRVGQYF. CDR3 nucleotide sequence: TGTGCCAGCAGCAACGACAGGGTAGGCCAGTACTTC.

The chain uses TRBV6-4 and TRBJ2-2; D unclear. With 7 bases removed from V and 4 bases from J, the gap between germline ends came to 13 bases. The CDR3 extends over 14 amino acids. Per the germline V gene, CDR1 is MRHNA and CDR2 is SNTAGT. CDR3 in DNA: TGTGCCAGCACCGCTCAGGCGCTCACCGGGGAGCTGTTTTTT. It encodes CASTAQALTGELFF.

The rearrangement joins TRBV7-9 to TRBJ2-4; D is unclear. Germline V gives CDR1 SEHNR, CDR2 FQNEAQ (reference sequence). This CDR3 region has 14 residues. The V gene lost 3 bases and the J gene lost 0 bases, with 6 bases spanning the gap. CDR3 residues: CASSLAVAKNIQYF. The CDR3 DNA sequence: TGTGCCAGCAGCTTGGCCGTAGCCAAAAACATTCAGTACTTC.